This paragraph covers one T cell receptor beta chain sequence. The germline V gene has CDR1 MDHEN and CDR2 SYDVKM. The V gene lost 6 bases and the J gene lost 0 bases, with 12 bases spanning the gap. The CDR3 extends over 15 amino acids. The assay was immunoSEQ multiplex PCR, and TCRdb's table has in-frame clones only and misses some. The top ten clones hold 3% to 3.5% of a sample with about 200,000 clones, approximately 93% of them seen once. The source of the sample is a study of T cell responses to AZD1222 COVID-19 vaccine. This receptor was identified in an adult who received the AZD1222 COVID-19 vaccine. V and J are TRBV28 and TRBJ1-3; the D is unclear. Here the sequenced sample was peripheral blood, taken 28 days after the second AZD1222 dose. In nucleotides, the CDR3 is TGTGCCAGCAGCCCTCAGCTCAACTCTGGAAACACCATATATTTT. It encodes CASSPQLNSGNTIYF. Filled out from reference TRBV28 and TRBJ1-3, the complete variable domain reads DVKVTQSSRYLVKRTGEKVFLECVQDMDHENMFWYRQDPGLGLRLIYFSYDVKMKEKGDIPEGYSVSREKKERFSLILESASTNQTSMYLCASSPQLNSGNTIYFGEGSWLTVV.